One and the same sample provided the 23 T cell receptor beta chains below, sequenced in a study of post-analysis software for immune sequencing data. General study points: Comparison of patients with controls showed roughly five TRBV segments more frequent in patients, TRBV5-6, TRBV5-1 and TRBV20-1 among them.

The TCR beta cDNA libraries carried unique molecular identifiers. A single record per CDR3 protein comes from TCRdb applying MiXCR to the PCR reads. The sample consists of about 500,000 distinct CDR3 sequences, around 40% of them appearing once. Antigen specificity for these receptors is unknown. Sequenced material: blood. All receptors come from a girl between 10 and 17 years old with multiple sclerosis.

The chain employs TRBV7-9 and TRBJ2-3; 9 nucleotides line up with TRBD1. V shed 6 bases and J 4 bases; nucleotides not matched to a gene: 11. Germline CDR1 is SEHNR and CDR2 is FQNEAQ (reference sequence). The CDR3 length is 16 residues. The chain's CDR3 is CASSLSGTGSADTQYF. The CDR3 DNA reads TGTGCCAGCAGTTTAAGCGGGACAGGGAGTGCAGATACGCAGTATTTT. The full variable domain, its missing parts supplied by reference TRBV7-9 and TRBJ2-3, is DTGVSQNPRHKITKRGQNVTFRCDPISEHNRLYWYRQTLGQGPEFLTYFQNEAQLEKSRLLSDRFSAERPKGSFSTLEIQRTEQGDSAMYLCASSLSGTGSADTQYFGPGTRLTVL.

V usage is TRBV5-5 and J usage is TRBJ2-5; D not resolved. The CDR3 contains 15 residues. The germline V and J ends were trimmed by 2 bases and 4 bases, with 15 bases remaining between them. Germline CDR1 is SGHKS and CDR2 is YYEKEE (reference sequence). The CDR3 is CASSLSPQNGETQYF. CDR3 nucleotides: TGTGCCAGCAGCTTATCGCCACAGAACGGAGAGACCCAGTACTTC. The full variable domain, rest sourced from reference TRBV5-5 and TRBJ2-5, is DAGVTQSPTHLIKTRGQQVTLRCSPISGHKSVSWYQQVLGQGPQFIFQYYEKEERGRGNFPDRFSARQFPNYSSELNVNALLLGDSALYLCASSLSPQNGETQYFGPGTRLLVL.

This clonotype has only a few counts. The chain is built from TRBV7-2 and TRBJ2-3; 8 bases match TRBD2. The CDR3 covers 14 residues. Germline V gives CDR1 SGHTA, CDR2 FQGNSA. V gave up 4 bases and J gave up 2 bases; unmatched junction bases: 2. The CDR3 DNA is TGTGCCAGCAGCTCGACTAGCGCCACAGATACGCAGTATTTT. This gives the protein CASSSTSATDTQYF. The full variable domain, with the rest looked up from reference TRBV7-2 and TRBJ2-3, is GAGVSQSPSNKVTEKGKDVELRCDPISGHTALYWYRQSLGQGLEFLIYFQGNSAPDKSGLPSDRFSAERTGGSVSTLTIQRTQQEDSAVYLCASSSTSATDTQYFGPGTRLTVL.

The chain links TRBV10-3 to TRBJ2-7, with TRBD1 as a possible D gene (6 bases). Trimming took 6 bases from V and 4 from J, leaving 13 bases between them. This CDR3 has 13 amino acids. Germline CDR1 ENHRY, CDR2 SYGVKD. Here the CDR3 reads CAIREDSTYEQYF. The CDR3 DNA is TGTGCCATCAGGGAGGACAGTACTTACGAGCAGTACTTC.

This chain uses TRBV28 with TRBJ2-5, with 7 bases identical to TRBD1. The end of the DNA fits TRBJ2-7 better, so the J call may be wrong. The CDR3 runs 12 residues. The germline gives CDR1 MDHEN, CDR2 SYDVKM. The CDR3 region has the DNA TGTGCCAGCAGACAGGGGAGATACGAGCAGTACTTC. As protein: CASRQGRYEQYF.

The genes are TRBV15 and TRBJ2-1; 10 bases align to TRBD2. The CDR3 contains 15 residues. Germline values: CDR1 LNHNV, CDR2 YYDKDF (reference sequence). The ends lost 0 bases at V and 8 bases at J; junction bases unmatched: 4. The CDR3 DNA reads TGTGCCACCAGCAGAGATGAGGGGACTAGCGATGAGCAGTTCTTC. It yields the protein CATSRDEGTSDEQFF.

J is TRBJ1-2 and V is TRBV14, with D unclear. Germline V lookup: CDR1 SGHDN, CDR2 FVKESK. This CDR3 has 17 amino acids. V was shortened by 0 bases and J by 0 bases, with 14 bases between the two germline ends. The CDR3 loop reads CASSQDWNREANYGYTF. The CDR3 DNA reads as TGTGCCAGCAGCCAAGACTGGAACAGAGAAGCTAACTATGGCTACACCTTC. Looking up the rest from reference TRBV14 and TRBJ1-2 gives the full variable domain: EAGVTQFPSHSVIEKGQTVTLRCDPISGHDNLYWYRRVMGKEIKFLLHFVKESKQDESGMPNNRFLAERTGGTYSTLKVQPAELEDSGVYFCASSQDWNREANYGYTFGSGTRLTVV.

The V and J genes are TRBV12-3 or TRBV12-4 and TRBJ2-1, with D tentatively TRBD2 (5 bases). Trimming took 2 bases from V and 4 from J, leaving 12 bases between them. The CDR3 has 15 amino acids. The CDR3 DNA sequence: TGTGCCAGCAGTTTAAGCCGGGGATTTTACAATGAGCAGTTCTTC. It yields the protein CASSLSRGFYNEQFF.

The chain joins TRBV27 to TRBJ2-3, with D hard to call. The CDR3 length is 13 residues. V was cut by 8 bases and J by 2 bases, with 11 bases left in between. CDR1 is MNHEY and CDR2 is SMNVEV in the germline V gene (reference sequence). The CDR3 here is CASGPSLTDTQYF. For the CDR3, the DNA is TGTGCCAGCGGGCCCTCCCTCACAGATACGCAGTATTTT.

This clonotype was observed at least ten times. This rearrangement joins TRBV10-3 to TRBJ1-5; TRBD1 aligns across 7 bases. The J segment lost 3 bases and the V segment lost 9 bases, leaving 2 bases of the junction unmatched. This CDR3 region has 12 residues. The germline CDR1 and CDR2 sequences are ENHRY and SYGVKD. The CDR3: CAIGTDNQPQHF. The CDR3 DNA reads as TGTGCCATTGGGACAGACAATCAGCCCCAGCATTTT.

The V and J genes are TRBV7-2 and TRBJ2-1; tentatively, D is TRBD1 (5 bases). The length of the CDR3 is 15 residues. Trimming pared 4 bases from V and 5 bases from J, leaving 15 bases between. Germline values: CDR1 SGHTA, CDR2 FQGNSA. CDR3 region: CASSSLAGPNNEQFF. CDR3 nucleotides: TGTGCCAGCAGCTCCCTTGCAGGGCCGAACAATGAGCAGTTCTTC.

In its sample, this clonotype was seen a few times. The rearrangement links TRBV7-6 to TRBJ2-1; possibly TRBD1 for D (8 bases). The CDR3 is 15 amino acids. Germline values: CDR1 SGHVS, CDR2 FNYEAQ. Between the trimmed V and J ends, which lost 5 bases and 6 bases, there was a span of 17 bases. CDR3 sequence: CASSPGQGGGNEQFF. The CDR3 region has the DNA TGTGCCAGCAGCCCAGGACAGGGCGGGGGCAATGAGCAGTTCTTC. The whole variable domain, remainder taken from reference TRBV7-6 and TRBJ2-1, is GAGVSQSPRYKVTKRGQDVALRCDPISGHVSLYWYRQALGQGPEFLTYFNYEAQQDKSGLPNDRFSAERPEGSISTLTIQRTEQRDSAMYRCASSPGQGGGNEQFFGPGTRLTVL.

The chain employs TRBV6-2 or TRBV6-3 and TRBJ2-6, with D uncertain. This CDR3 is built from 12 residues. The V gene lost 10 bases and the J gene lost 5 bases, with 9 bases spanning the gap. CDR1 is MNHEY and CDR2 is SVGEGT in the germline V gene. The CDR3, as DNA: TGTGCCACCATGGTGCGGGCCAACGTCCTGACTTTC. It encodes CATMVRANVLTF.

The chain links TRBV5-1 to TRBJ2-5; 7 bases fit TRBD1. Germline V gene lookup returns CDR1 SGHRS and CDR2 YFSETQ. The CDR3 is 14 residues long. Trimming at V came to 6 bases and at J to 11 bases, leaving 16 bases not matched to a gene. The CDR3 reads CASTPGQTDLGQYF. The CDR3 nucleotides read TGCGCCAGCACTCCGGGACAGACGGACTTAGGGCAGTACTTC.

This clonotype has only a few counts. The CDR3 nucleotides read TGCGCCAGCAGCCCGAGAGGGGGTAAGGACGAGCAGTACTTC. Translating it yields CASSPRGGKDEQYF. This chain uses TRBV5-1 with TRBJ2-7; a weak D match, TRBD1 (6 bases). The CDR3 consists of 14 residues. The ends were cut back, 4 bases at V and 5 bases at J, with 16 bases in the middle. Germline V gene lookup returns CDR1 SGHRS and CDR2 YFSETQ.

The count of this clonotype is one. This chain uses TRBV5-1 with TRBJ2-1; 10 nucleotides match TRBD2. The CDR3 is 14 residues long. CDR1 is SGHRS, CDR2 YFSETQ, per germline. V lost 5 bases to trimming and J lost 8 bases; unmatched junction nucleotides: 7. DNA of the CDR3: TGCGCCAGCAGGGCCGGGACTAGCGCCTATGAGCAGTTCTTC. Translated, it gives CASRAGTSAYEQFF.

This clonotype has a handful of counts. This chain uses TRBV12-3 or TRBV12-4 with TRBJ1-1; maybe TRBD1 (6 bases). The CDR3 has 15 residues. With 5 bases removed from V and 4 bases from J, the gap between germline ends came to 17 bases. Here the CDR3 reads CASSPAGHLITEAFF. The CDR3 nucleotides are TGTGCCAGCAGTCCTGCGGGACACCTAATCACTGAAGCTTTCTTT.

This chain connects TRBV29-1 to TRBJ2-1; D gene ambiguous. Germline loops: CDR1 SQVTM, CDR2 ANQGSEA. The CDR3 has 9 residues. V lost 3 bases and J lost 12, with 6 bases in between. The chain's CDR3 is CSVDARQFF. The CDR3 coding sequence is TGCAGCGTTGATGCCAGGCAGTTCTTC.

CDR3 coding DNA: TGTGCCAGCTCACCTCAGAGCTCTGGGGCCAACGTCCTGACTTTC. Its protein is CASSPQSSGANVLTF. The chain employs TRBV2 and TRBJ2-6; D is uncertain. Trimming cost V 8 bases and J 0 bases, with 11 bases left between them. The V gene's germline CDR1 is SNHLY and CDR2 FYNNEI. The CDR3 loop spans 15 amino acids.

Regarding this clonotype: This could be a read error, since a much larger clone is one nucleotide away. This chain joins TRBV20-1 and TRBJ2-7, with 10 bases that match TRBD2. The CDR3 is 12 residues long. Germline assignment: CDR1 DFQATT and CDR2 SNEGSKA (reference sequence). The ends lost 2 bases at V and 7 bases at J; junction bases unmatched: 2. Here the CDR3 DNA reads TGCAGTGCTAGACTAGCGGGAGTTGAGCAGTACTTC. This translates into CSARLAGVEQYF.

The genes are TRBV29-1 and TRBJ1-1; no clear D gene. This CDR3 region has 12 residues. CDR1 SQVTM and CDR2 ANQGSEA come from the germline V gene. The V end was cut by 4 bases, the J end by 0 bases, with 6 bases between. The CDR3 loop reads CSVGHMNTEAFF. The CDR3 nucleotides read TGCAGCGTTGGACATATGAACACTGAAGCTTTCTTT.

This clonotype was counted only a few times. The V call is TRBV7-2, the J call TRBJ1-2; D is unresolved. The CDR3 is 14 amino acids. CDR1 SGHTA and CDR2 FQGNSA come from the germline V gene. V shed 1 base and J shed 4 bases, with 10 bases lying between them. CDR3 region: CASSLGVVSYGYTF. As DNA, the CDR3 is TGTGCCAGCAGCTTAGGGGTTGTGAGCTATGGCTACACCTTC.

J is TRBJ2-7 and V is TRBV20-1; 7 nucleotides line up with TRBD1. Germline CDR1 is DFQATT and CDR2 is SNEGSKA (reference sequence). The CDR3 spans 12 residues. The ends lost 3 bases at V and 5 bases at J; junction bases unmatched: 4. The CDR3 coding sequence is TGCAGTGCTAGGTACAGGGGCCACGAGCAGTACTTC. The encoded protein is CSARYRGHEQYF.